This T cell receptor (beta chain) is drawn from a study of cytomegalovirus exposure and HLA in healthy donors. The study, taken as a whole, reports: Likely technical artifact: a cluster of highly shared sequence variants. Per a later analysis, 15,000 to 20,000 TCR beta sequences showed association with HLA alleles at 0.05 false discovery rate.

Concerning this clone itself: No antigen is known for it.

This CDR3 is 16 amino acids long. J gave up 5 bases and V 3 bases, and 7 bases lay outside the gene matches. Germline CDR1 and CDR2: SGHTA and FQGTGA. This PCR relied on a set of 60 Vbeta primers and 13 Jbeta primers. Original processing notes: In a later analysis, 80 million to 100 million unique TCR beta chains included roughly 11 million shared by two or more donors. Profiling relied on immunoSEQ multiplex PCR, and the TCRdb table lists in-frame clones only, not all of them. The V and J calls and the clone size are those of that table, but D and trimming were determined from the DNA. The data show about 200,000 clones, approximately 85% seen once.

This TCR was sampled from a woman aged 45-60 years in good health and CMV-seronegative. The sequencing sample was made of PBMCs. The J gene is TRBJ2-5, the V gene TRBV7-3, with TRBD2 identical over 12 bases. The DNA of the CDR3 is TGTGCCAGCAGCTTGACTAGCGGGAGTAAGGCGGAGACCCAGTACTTC. Its protein product is CASSLTSGSKAETQYF. The entire variable domain, with the rest obtained from reference TRBV7-3 and TRBJ2-5, is as follows: GAGVSQTPSNKVTEKGKYVELRCDPISGHTALYWYRQSLGQGPEFLIYFQGTGAADDSGLPNDRFFAVRPEGSVSTLKIQRTERGDSAVYLCASSLTSGSKAETQYFGPGTRLLVL.